The clone carrying this T cell receptor (beta chain) was detected a few times. This sample stems from a study of blood T cell repertoires in COVID-19. Overall study: Samples of COVID-19 (acute and convalescent) were obtained from the United States, Italy and Spain. Sample material is recorded as cDNA or gDNA derived from T cells, B-cell-depleted T cells, or PBMCs.

Source study methods: Reference gene primer amplification yielded estimated nucleated cell counts. Clones were read by immunoSEQ multiplex PCR, and TCRdb kept only the in-frame ones, dropping some. That table supplies the V and J calls and clone size; D and trimming were determined from the DNA. The sample lists a few hundred thousand clones, just under 85% occurring once. The CDR3 is 15 amino acids. The V gene end was trimmed by 4 bases and the J gene end by 8 bases; junction bases not matched to a gene: 10. The germline CDR1 and CDR2 sequences are LNHDA and SQIVND (reference sequence). Sequencing was done on a sample of peripheral blood. This chain uses TRBV19 with TRBJ2-2, with 7 bases matching TRBD1. This sequence was found in a woman between 45 and 65 years old with active or convalescent COVID-19. Here the CDR3 DNA reads TGTGCCAGTAGTAGCCGAGGGACAGACCTTGGGGAGCTGTTTTTT. It specifies CASSSRGTDLGELFF. Combining the CDR3 with reference TRBV19 and TRBJ2-2 gives the whole variable domain DGGITQSPKYLFRKEGQNVTLSCEQNLNHDAMYWYRQDPGQGLRLIYYSQIVNDFQKGDIAEGYSVSREKKESFPLTVTSAQKNPTAFYLCASSSRGTDLGELFFGEGSRLTVL.